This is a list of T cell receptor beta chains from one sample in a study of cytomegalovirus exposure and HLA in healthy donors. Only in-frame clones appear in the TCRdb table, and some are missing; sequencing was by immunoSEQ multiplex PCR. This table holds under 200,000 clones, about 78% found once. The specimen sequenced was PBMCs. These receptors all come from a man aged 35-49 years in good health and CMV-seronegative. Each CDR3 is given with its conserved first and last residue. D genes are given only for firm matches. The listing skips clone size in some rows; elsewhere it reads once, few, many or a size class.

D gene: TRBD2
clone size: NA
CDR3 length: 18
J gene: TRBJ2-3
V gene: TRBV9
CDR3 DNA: TGTGCCAGCAGCGGAGGGGGAGGAAGCGGGGGGATAAGGGATACGCAGTATTTT
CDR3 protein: CASSGGGGSGGIRDTQYF

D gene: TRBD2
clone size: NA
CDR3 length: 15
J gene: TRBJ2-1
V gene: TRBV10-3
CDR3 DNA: TGTGCCATCAGTGGGGGACTAGCACGGGAAAATGAGCAGTTCTTC
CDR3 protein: CAISGGLARENEQFF

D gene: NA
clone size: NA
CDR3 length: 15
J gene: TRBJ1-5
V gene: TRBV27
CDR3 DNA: TGTGCCAGCAGTTTTTCGGGGTTGAGCAATCAGCCCCAGCATTTT
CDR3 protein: CASSFSGLSNQPQHF

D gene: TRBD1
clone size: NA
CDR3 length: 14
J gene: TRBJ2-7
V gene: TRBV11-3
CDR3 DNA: TGTGCCAGCACCCAGGACAGGGGACCCTACGAGCAGTACTTC
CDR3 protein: CASTQDRGPYEQYF

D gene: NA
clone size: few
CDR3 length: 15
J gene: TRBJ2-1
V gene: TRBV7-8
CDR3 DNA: TGTGCCAGCAGCCCGGGACTGAGTGAGAACAATGAGCAGTTCTTC
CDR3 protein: CASSPGLSENNEQFF

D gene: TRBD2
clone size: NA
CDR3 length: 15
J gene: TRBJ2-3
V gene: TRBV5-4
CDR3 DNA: TGTGCCAGCAGCAGACTAGCGGAGGGCACAGATACGCAGTATTTT
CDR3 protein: CASSRLAEGTDTQYF

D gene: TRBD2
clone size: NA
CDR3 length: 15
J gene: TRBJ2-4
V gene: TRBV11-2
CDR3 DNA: TGTGCCAGCAGCTTAGGTTATAGCGGGAGAAACATTCAGTACTTC
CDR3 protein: CASSLGYSGRNIQYF

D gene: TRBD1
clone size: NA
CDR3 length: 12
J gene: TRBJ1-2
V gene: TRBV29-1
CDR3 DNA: TGCAGCGTAGTTACAGGGGACTATGGCTACACCTTC
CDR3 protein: CSVVTGDYGYTF

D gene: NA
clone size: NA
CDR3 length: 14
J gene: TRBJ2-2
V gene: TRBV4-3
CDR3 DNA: TGCGCCAGCAGCCTGGAACGGGGCACCGGGGAGCTGTTTTTT
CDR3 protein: CASSLERGTGELFF

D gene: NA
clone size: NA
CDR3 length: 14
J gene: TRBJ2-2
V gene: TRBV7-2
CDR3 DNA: TGTGCCAGCAGCTTAGCGCTGGGACAAGGGGAGCTGTTTTTT
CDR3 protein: CASSLALGQGELFF

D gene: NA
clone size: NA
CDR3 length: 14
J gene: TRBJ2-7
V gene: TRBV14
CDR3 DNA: TGTGCCAGCAGCCCCAGGGGCGTCTTCTACGAGCAGTACTTC
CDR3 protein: CASSPRGVFYEQYF

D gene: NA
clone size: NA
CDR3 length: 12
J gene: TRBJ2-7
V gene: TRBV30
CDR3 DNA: TGTGCCTGGACCAGGGGGGTCCACGAGCAGTACTTC
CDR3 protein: CAWTRGVHEQYF

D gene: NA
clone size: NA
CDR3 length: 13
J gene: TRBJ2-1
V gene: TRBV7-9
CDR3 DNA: TGTGCCACCAAGGGGCTGTCCTACAATGAGCAGTTCTTC
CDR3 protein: CATKGLSYNEQFF

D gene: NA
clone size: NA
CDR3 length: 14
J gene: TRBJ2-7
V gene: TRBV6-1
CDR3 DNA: TGTGCCAGCAGTTTAACAGGGATGTTCTACGAGCAGTACTTC
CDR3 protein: CASSLTGMFYEQYF

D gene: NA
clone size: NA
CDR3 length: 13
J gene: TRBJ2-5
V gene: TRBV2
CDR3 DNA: TGTGCCAGCAGTGAAGACGGGGGAGAGACCCAGTACTTC
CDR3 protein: CASSEDGGETQYF

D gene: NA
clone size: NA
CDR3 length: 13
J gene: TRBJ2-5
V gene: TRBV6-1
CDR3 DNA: TGTGCCAGCACCCTCAGGGGCCAGGAGACCCAGTACTTC
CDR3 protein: CASTLRGQETQYF

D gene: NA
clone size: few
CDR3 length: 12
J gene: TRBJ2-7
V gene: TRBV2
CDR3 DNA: TGTGCCAGCAGTCAAACATCCTACGAGCAGTACTTC
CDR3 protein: CASSQTSYEQYF

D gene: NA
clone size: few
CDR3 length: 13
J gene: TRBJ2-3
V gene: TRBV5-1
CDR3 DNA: TGCGCCAGCAGCTTGACGGGGACAGATACGCAGTATTTT
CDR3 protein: CASSLTGTDTQYF

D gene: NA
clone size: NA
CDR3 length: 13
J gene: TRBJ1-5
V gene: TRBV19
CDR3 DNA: TGTGCCAGTAGAGTAGGGGGCAATCAGCCCCAGCATTTT
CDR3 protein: CASRVGGNQPQHF

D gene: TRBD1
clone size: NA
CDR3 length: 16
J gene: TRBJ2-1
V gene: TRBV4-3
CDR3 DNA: TGCGCCAGCAGCCATTCGCCGGGACAGGGGAACAATGAGCAGTTCTTC
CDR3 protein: CASSHSPGQGNNEQFF

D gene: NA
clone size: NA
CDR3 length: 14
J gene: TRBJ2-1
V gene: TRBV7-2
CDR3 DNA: TGTGCCAGCAGCGGCGGTGCCTCCTACAATGAGCAGTTCTTC
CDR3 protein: CASSGGASYNEQFF

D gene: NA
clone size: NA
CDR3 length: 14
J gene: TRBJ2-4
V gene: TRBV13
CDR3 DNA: TGTGCCAGCAGGACTGCGCGTGGCAAAAACATTCAGTACTTC
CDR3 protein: CASRTARGKNIQYF

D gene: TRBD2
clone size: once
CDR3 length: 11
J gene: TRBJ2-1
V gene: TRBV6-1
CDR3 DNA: TGTGCCAGCACCGGACTAGCGGAGCAGTTCTTC
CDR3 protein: CASTGLAEQFF

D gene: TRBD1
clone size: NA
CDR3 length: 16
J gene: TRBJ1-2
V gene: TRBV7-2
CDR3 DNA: TGTGCCGTCTGGGAGGACAGGGAGGCCGGGAACTATGGCTACACCTTC
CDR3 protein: CAVWEDREAGNYGYTF

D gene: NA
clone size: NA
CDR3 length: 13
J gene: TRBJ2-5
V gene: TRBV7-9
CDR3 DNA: TGTGCCAGCTCCCAGGAAACACAAGAGACCCAGTACTTC
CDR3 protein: CASSQETQETQYF

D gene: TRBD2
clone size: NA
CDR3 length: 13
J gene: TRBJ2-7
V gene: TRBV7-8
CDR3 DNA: TGTGCCATCTCCCTAGGGGCGGGAGAGGTAAAGTACTTC
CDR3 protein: CAISLGAGEVKYF

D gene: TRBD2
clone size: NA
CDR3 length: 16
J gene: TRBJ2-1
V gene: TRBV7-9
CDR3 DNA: TGTGCCAGCAGCTCCACAGCGGGAGAAGCATACAATGAGCAGTTCTTC
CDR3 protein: CASSSTAGEAYNEQFF

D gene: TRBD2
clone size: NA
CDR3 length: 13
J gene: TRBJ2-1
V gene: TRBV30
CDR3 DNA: TGTGCCTGGAGTGGAGGAGCGGGAGGGCCGGAGTTCTTC
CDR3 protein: CAWSGGAGGPEFF

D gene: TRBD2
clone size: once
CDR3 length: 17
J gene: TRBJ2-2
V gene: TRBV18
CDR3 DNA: TGTGCCAGCTCACCTTACACTAGCGGGAGTTCCACCGGGGAGCTGTTTTTT
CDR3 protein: CASSPYTSGSSTGELFF

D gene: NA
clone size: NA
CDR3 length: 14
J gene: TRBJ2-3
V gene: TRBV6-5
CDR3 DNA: TGTGCCAGCAGTTACGGGGGGACGGGCGGTACGCAGTATTTT
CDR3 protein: CASSYGGTGGTQYF

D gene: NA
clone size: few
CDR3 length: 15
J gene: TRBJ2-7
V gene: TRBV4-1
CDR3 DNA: TGCGCCAGCAGCCAAGGGACGACTAACTCCTACGAGCAGTACTTC
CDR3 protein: CASSQGTTNSYEQYF

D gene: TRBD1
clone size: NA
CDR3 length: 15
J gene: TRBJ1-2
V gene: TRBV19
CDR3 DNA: TGTGCCAGTAGTAGCGGGGACAGGAATAGCTATGGCTACACCTTC
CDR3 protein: CASSSGDRNSYGYTF

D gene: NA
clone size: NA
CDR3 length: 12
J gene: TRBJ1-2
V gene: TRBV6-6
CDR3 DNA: TGTGCCAGCAGGCTCACCGGTTTTGGCTACACCTTC
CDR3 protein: CASRLTGFGYTF

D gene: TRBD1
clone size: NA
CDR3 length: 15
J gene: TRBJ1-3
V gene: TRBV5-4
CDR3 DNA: TGTGCCAGCAGCGGGACCAGGGACAGGGGAAACACCATATATTTT
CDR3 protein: CASSGTRDRGNTIYF

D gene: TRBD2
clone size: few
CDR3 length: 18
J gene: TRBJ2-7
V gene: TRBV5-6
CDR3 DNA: TGTGCCAGCAGCTTGCCGGGAAGTAGCGGGCTAAGCTCCTACGAGCAGTACTTC
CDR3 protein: CASSLPGSSGLSSYEQYF

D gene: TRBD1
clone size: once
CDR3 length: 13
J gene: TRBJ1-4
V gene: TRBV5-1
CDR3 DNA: TGCGCCAGCGCCGGACAGGGAGGAGAAAAACTGTTTTTT
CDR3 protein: CASAGQGGEKLFF